These 22 T cell receptor beta chains share one sample of origin, sequenced in a study of T cell repertoires in cytomegalovirus infection. Each CDR3 protein is one row after TCRdb ran MiXCR on the reads. In the table there are about 70,000 distinct CDR3 sequences, 20% to 25% of which are singletons. These receptors' targets are unknown. The sample consisted of CD8+ T cells from cultured PBMCs, taken from culture after CMV antigen stimulation. The receptors originated from a human donor in good health (CMV status not recorded). Some clones in this sample may be carry-over from other donors' samples.

This clonotype was detected a few times. V is TRBV7-8 and J is TRBJ2-7; 7 nucleotides line up with TRBD1. The germline V gene encodes CDR1 SGHVS and CDR2 FQNEAQ. The V and J ends lost 4 bases and 0 bases, in that order; junction bases with no gene match: 12. This CDR3 is 17 amino acids long. In nucleotides, the CDR3 is TGTGCCAGCAGCTCAAAATATACAGGGGAAATCTCCTACGAGCAGTACTTC. This sequence encodes CASSSKYTGEISYEQYF.

This clonotype was picked up a small number of times. The V and J genes are TRBV12-5 and TRBJ1-5; D is undetermined. V was shortened by 6 bases and J by 3 bases, with 3 bases between the two germline ends. Germline V gene data show CDR1 as LGHNT and CDR2 as FRNRAP. This CDR3 contains 11 residues. CDR3 nucleotide sequence: TGTGCTAGTGGGATCAATCAGCCCCAGCATTTT. It specifies CASGINQPQHF.

V is TRBV4-1 and J is TRBJ2-5; D call uncertain. The V end was cut by 0 bases, the J end by 4 bases, with 9 bases between. The CDR3 sequence is 14 residues long. CDR1 is MGHRA and CDR2 is YSYEKL in the germline V gene. CDR3 nucleotide sequence: TGCGCCAGCAGCCAAGAGAGGCGCAGAGAGACCCAGTACTTC. Translated: CASSQERRRETQYF.

This clonotype has just a few counts. V is TRBV9 and J is TRBJ1-5, with D possibly matching TRBD1 (5 bases). CDR1 and CDR2 from the germline V gene are SGDLS and YYNGEE. The CDR3 spans 14 residues. Deletions cut 3 bases from V and 3 bases from J, with 10 bases between. The CDR3 DNA reads as TGTGCCAGCAGCGCGGGACTGCTCAATCAGCCCCAGCATTTT. It codes for CASSAGLLNQPQHF.

V usage is TRBV6-1 and J usage is TRBJ1-2, with 7 bases aligning to TRBD1. Germline loops: CDR1 MNHNS, CDR2 SASEGT. The J segment lost 3 bases and the V segment lost 5 bases, leaving 12 bases of the junction unmatched. The CDR3 totals 16 residues. For the CDR3, the DNA is TGTGCCAGCAGTCCGCGGGACAGCTTGGCGGACTATGGCTACACCTTC. Protein sequence: CASSPRDSLADYGYTF.

The chain links TRBV13 to TRBJ1-2; 7 positions agree with TRBD1. V lost 5 bases to trimming and J lost 6 bases; unmatched junction nucleotides: 9. Germline CDR1 reads PRHDT; CDR2 reads FYEKMQ (reference sequence). The CDR3 is 14 amino acids. CDR3 protein: CASSHGTEADGYTF. DNA for the CDR3: TGTGCCAGCAGCCATGGGACAGAGGCAGATGGCTACACCTTC.

This clonotype was seen only a few times. The chain uses TRBV6-1 and TRBJ1-1, with a weak D call TRBD1 (5 bases). Germline lookup yields CDR1 MNHNS and CDR2 SASEGT. V was clipped by 6 bases and J by 4 bases, with 15 bases between them. This CDR3 has 14 amino acids. The CDR3 region has the DNA TGTGCCAGCAGCATCGACAGTCGGTTCACTGAAGCTTTCTTT. Residues: CASSIDSRFTEAFF.

The chain uses TRBV7-6 and TRBJ2-1; no firm D call. Germline values: CDR1 SGHVS, CDR2 FNYEAQ. This CDR3 has 14 amino acids. Trimming shortened V by 1 base and J by 3 bases, and 7 bases separated the two germline ends. CDR3 in DNA: TGTGCCAGCAGCTTAGAAGAAGTCTACAATGAGCAGTTCTTC. The encoded protein is CASSLEEVYNEQFF.

The chain combines TRBV14 with TRBJ1-6; possible D gene TRBD1, 5 bases. The CDR3 loop spans 15 amino acids. Trimming took off 4 bases at V and 10 bases at J, with 17 bases between the two ends. Germline CDR1 SGHDN, CDR2 FVKESK. For the CDR3, the DNA is TGTGCCAGCAGCCCGACCCAGGGTGCCAGCTCACCCCTCCACTTT. It specifies CASSPTQGASSPLHF.

This clonotype was seen a few times. This sequence joins TRBV5-1 and TRBJ1-4; D might be TRBD1 (5 bases). The length of the CDR3 is 16 residues. V lost 4 bases, J lost 7 bases, and 20 bases lay in between. Per the germline V gene, CDR1 is SGHRS and CDR2 is YFSETQ. The chain's CDR3 is CASSQNNMDIGEKLFF. The CDR3 nucleotides are TGCGCCAGCAGCCAAAATAACATGGACATTGGTGAAAAACTGTTTTTT.

This clonotype was picked up a small number of times. This chain joins TRBV5-6 and TRBJ1-5, with D uncertain. Germline V gene lookup returns CDR1 SGHDT and CDR2 YYEEEE. The CDR3 extends over 15 amino acids. V was pared by 5 bases and J by 0 bases, with 12 bases between. This chain's CDR3 is CASSLSPLSNQPQHF. Written as DNA, the CDR3 is TGTGCCAGCAGTTTGAGCCCACTTAGCAATCAGCCCCAGCATTTT.

The gene calls are TRBV2 and TRBJ1-2; D possibly corresponds to TRBD1 (6 bases). Germline V lookup: CDR1 SNHLY, CDR2 FYNNEI. Trimming left V 7 bases short and J 0 bases short, with 15 bases between. This CDR3 has 15 amino acids. Here the CDR3 reads CASTGQPGPNYGYTF. The CDR3 region has the DNA TGTGCCAGCACAGGACAGCCCGGTCCTAACTATGGCTACACCTTC.

This clonotype was picked up a small number of times. This chain joins TRBV10-3 and TRBJ2-4, with 7 bases lining up with TRBD1. Germline V gene data show CDR1 as ENHRY and CDR2 as SYGVKD. The length of the CDR3 is 16 residues. V lost 2 bases, J lost 1 base, and 5 bases stayed unmatched. CDR3 nucleotides: TGTGCCATCAGTGAGACCGAGACAGGGGCCAAAAACATTCAGTACTTC. Translation: CAISETETGAKNIQYF.

The chain uses TRBV7-6 and TRBJ2-5; 8 bases line up with TRBD1. The trim removed 1 base at V and 5 bases at J, leaving 9 bases unmatched. The CDR3 is 16 amino acids. Germline loops: CDR1 SGHVS, CDR2 FNYEAQ. The CDR3 DNA follows: TGTGCCAGCAGCTTAGGGAGCAGGGGGCGCGTTGAGACCCAGTACTTC. This gives the protein CASSLGSRGRVETQYF.

This clonotype has just a few counts. Germline is not matched at one junction end, which may reflect a read error. The chain joins TRBV12-3 or TRBV12-4 to TRBJ2-7, with 7 nucleotides matching TRBD1. The CDR3 totals 12 residues. CDR3 nucleotide sequence: TGTGCCAGCAGCTCTGGGACAGCCGAGGGAGTTTTC. It yields the protein CASSSGTAEGVF.

This clonotype was seen only a few times. The chain couples TRBV7-9 to TRBJ2-3; D remains ambiguous. This CDR3 is 12 amino acids long. The ends were cut back, 4 bases at V and 14 bases at J, with 16 bases in the middle. The germline gives CDR1 SEHNR, CDR2 FQNEAQ (reference sequence). This chain's CDR3 is CASSSELRVRYF. The CDR3, as DNA: TGTGCCAGCAGCTCCGAATTGAGAGTACGGTATTTT.

The chain combines TRBV4-3 with TRBJ2-2; no clear D gene. Germline V CDR1 and CDR2: LGHNA, YSLEER. The V gene lost 0 bases and the J gene lost 6 bases, with 14 bases spanning the gap. This CDR3 spans 16 amino acids. This CDR3 reads CASSQDVAERAGELFF. CDR3 nucleotides: TGCGCCAGCAGCCAAGATGTGGCAGAAAGGGCCGGGGAGCTGTTTTTT.

This clonotype came up a few times. This chain connects TRBV28 to TRBJ1-5, with 8 bases aligning to TRBD1. V was pared by 5 bases and J by 0 bases, with 9 bases of the junction left unmatched. CDR1 is MDHEN and CDR2 is SYDVKM in the germline V gene. The CDR3 contains 17 residues. The CDR3 loop is CASSTSQGAFSNQPQHF. CDR3 DNA: TGTGCCAGCAGTACATCTCAGGGGGCTTTTAGCAATCAGCCCCAGCATTTT.

The chain carries TRBV7-6 and TRBJ1-2, with D possibly matching TRBD1 (6 bases). The CDR3 has 15 amino acids. V lost 6 bases and J 6 bases, leaving 20 bases between the germline ends. CDR1 and CDR2 (germline): SGHVS, FNYEAQ. CDR3 nucleotide sequence: TGTGCCAGCAGGGACCGGGACACCGCCCTCGATGGCTACACCTTC. This translates into CASRDRDTALDGYTF.

This clonotype was seen only a few times. The chain joins TRBV4-1 to TRBJ2-3; no definite D call. The CDR3 runs to 15 residues. V was shortened by 1 base and J by 4 bases, with 12 bases between the two germline ends. The V gene's germline CDR1 is MGHRA and CDR2 YSYEKL. The CDR3 nucleotides are TGCGCCAGCAGCCAAGCTCCTAACGGTGCAGATACGCAGTATTTT. Translation: CASSQAPNGADTQYF.

Only a few counts were recorded for this clonotype. This chain joins TRBV5-8 and TRBJ1-5, with D hard to call. V gave up 4 bases and J gave up 7 bases, with 12 bases separating them. The germline V gene has CDR1 SGHTS and CDR2 YDEGEE. The CDR3 extends over 13 amino acids. The CDR3 DNA sequence: TGTGCCAGCAGCCTGGACTCCGGACAGCCCCAGCATTTT. Translating it yields CASSLDSGQPQHF.

CDR3: CASSPGTNIMNTEAFF. DNA of the CDR3: TGTGCCAGCAGCCCCGGGACAAATATTATGAACACTGAAGCTTTCTTT. The chain links TRBV7-6 to TRBJ1-1; TRBD1 might be the D (6 bases). The V end lost 5 bases, the J end lost 0 bases, and 16 bases lay between the germline ends. This CDR3 has 16 residues. Germline lookup yields CDR1 SGHVS and CDR2 FNYEAQ. The full variable domain, rest sourced from reference TRBV7-6 and TRBJ1-1, is GAGVSQSPRYKVTKRGQDVALRCDPISGHVSLYWYRQALGQGPEFLTYFNYEAQQDKSGLPNDRFSAERPEGSISTLTIQRTEQRDSAMYRCASSPGTNIMNTEAFFGQGTRLTVV.